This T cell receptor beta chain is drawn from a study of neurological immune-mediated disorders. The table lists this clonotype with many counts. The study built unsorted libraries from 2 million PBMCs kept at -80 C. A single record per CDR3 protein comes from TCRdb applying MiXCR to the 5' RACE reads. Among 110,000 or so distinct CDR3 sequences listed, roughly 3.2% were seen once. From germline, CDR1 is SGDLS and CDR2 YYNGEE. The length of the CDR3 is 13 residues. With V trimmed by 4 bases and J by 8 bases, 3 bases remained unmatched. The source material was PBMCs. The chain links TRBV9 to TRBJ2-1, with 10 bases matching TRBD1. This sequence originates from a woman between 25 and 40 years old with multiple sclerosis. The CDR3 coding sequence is TGTGCCAGCAGCTTAGGGACAGGGGATGAGCAGTTCTTC. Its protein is CASSLGTGDEQFF.